Listed below are T cell receptor beta chains from one sample, sequenced in a study of blood T cell repertoires in COVID-19. Using immunoSEQ multiplex PCR, the repertoire was profiled, and TCRdb retains in-frame clones only, with some absent. The repertoire holds roughly 280,000 clones, with 80% to 95% as singletons. Material for sequencing was PBMCs or T cells enriched from blood (not recorded which). These receptors originate from a man in his forties who had been exposed to COVID-19. The CDR3 runs from the conserved cysteine through the conserved F or W. A D gene is named only where the DNA matches it firmly. For some rows the clone size is stated as once, few or many, or as a class when expanded; others skip it.

V: TRBV29-1; J: TRBJ1-2; D: TRBD1; size: once; DNA: TGCAGCGCATCGGACAGGGTCGGCTACACCTTC; CDR3: CSASDRVGYTF
V: TRBV24-1; J: TRBJ1-5; D: -; size: once; DNA: TGTGCCACCAGTGAACGAGGGGGGGGCAATCAGCCCCAGCATTTT; CDR3: CATSERGGGNQPQHF
V: TRBV7-2; J: TRBJ1-2; D: -; size: -; DNA: TGTGCCAGCAGCTTAGCCGGACAGTCGCACTATGGCTACACCTTC; CDR3: CASSLAGQSHYGYTF
V: TRBV6-1; J: TRBJ2-4; D: TRBD2; size: -; DNA: TGTGCCAGCAGTGCCCGGGGACTAGCGGGGGCCGGTGGGGACATTCAGTACTTC; CDR3: CASSARGLAGAGGDIQYF
V: TRBV7-9; J: TRBJ2-3; D: -; size: once; DNA: TGTGCCAGCAGGGAGAGGGTAGGTGGTACGGATACGCAGTATTTT; CDR3: CASRERVGGTDTQYF
V: TRBV11-3; J: TRBJ2-1; D: -; size: few; DNA: TGTGCCAGCAGCTTAGGCGACAGTACCAATGAGCAGTTCTTC; CDR3: CASSLGDSTNEQFF
V: TRBV19; J: TRBJ2-1; D: -; size: -; DNA: TGTGCCAGTAGCCCAGAAGGACAGCGAAATGAGCAGTTCTTC; CDR3: CASSPEGQRNEQFF
V: TRBV21-1; J: TRBJ2-7; D: -; size: -; DNA: TGTGCCAGCAGCACGCAGGGCCTCCCCTACGAGCAGTACTTC; CDR3: CASSTQGLPYEQYF
V: TRBV15; J: TRBJ2-3; D: TRBD2; size: -; DNA: TGTGCCACCAGCAGAGATTGGGACGCTAGCGGGAGCACAGATACGCAGTATTTT; CDR3: CATSRDWDASGSTDTQYF
V: TRBV6-5; J: TRBJ1-6; D: -; size: -; DNA: TGTGCCAGCGGGTTAGGCACAGCCTATAATTCACCCCTCCACTTT; CDR3: CASGLGTAYNSPLHF
V: TRBV2; J: TRBJ1-1; D: -; size: once; DNA: TGTGCCAGCCTGACACCTATGAACACTGAAGCTTTCTTT; CDR3: CASLTPMNTEAFF
V: TRBV10-3; J: TRBJ1-2; D: TRBD1; size: -; DNA: TGTGCCATCAGTGAGACAGGGACAGGGAACTATGGCTACACCTTC; CDR3: CAISETGTGNYGYTF
V: TRBV4-1; J: TRBJ2-7; D: TRBD1; size: -; DNA: TGCGCCAGCAGCCATCCGGGACAGGGTTACGAGCAGTACTTC; CDR3: CASSHPGQGYEQYF
V: TRBV10-3; J: TRBJ1-1; D: TRBD1; size: once; DNA: TGTGCCATCAGTGGACCCGCTACAGGGGGCGGCGTGAACACTGAAGCTTTCTTT; CDR3: CAISGPATGGGVNTEAFF
V: TRBV6-1; J: TRBJ2-3; D: TRBD2; size: -; DNA: TGTGCCAGCAGTGGGTTGATAGCGGGCGGGAGCACAGATACGCAGTATTTT; CDR3: CASSGLIAGGSTDTQYF
V: TRBV5-4; J: TRBJ1-1; D: -; size: -; DNA: TGTGCCAGCAGCTTGGAGAGGACAGTTATGGCTGAAGCTTTCTTT; CDR3: CASSLERTVMAEAFF
V: TRBV10-3; J: TRBJ2-7; D: TRBD1; size: few; DNA: TGTGCCATCGCCGGGACAGGGAGAACCTACGAGCAGTACTTC; CDR3: CAIAGTGRTYEQYF
V: TRBV4-1; J: TRBJ2-2; D: -; size: few; DNA: TGCGCCAGCAGCCAGGAATCTCGACAGGCCGGGGAGCTGTTTTTT; CDR3: CASSQESRQAGELFF
V: TRBV10-3; J: TRBJ2-3; D: TRBD1; size: few; DNA: TGTGCCATCAGATATCCAGGGGGAGATACGCAGTATTTT; CDR3: CAIRYPGGDTQYF
V: TRBV19; J: TRBJ2-1; D: -; size: -; DNA: TGTGCCAGTAGTATTTGGGGGCTTCACAATGAGCAGTTCTTC; CDR3: CASSIWGLHNEQFF
V: TRBV4-3; J: TRBJ1-2; D: -; size: -; DNA: TGCGCCAGCAGCCAAGATCTAAGGGAGGGCTACACCTTC; CDR3: CASSQDLREGYTF
V: TRBV28; J: TRBJ2-7; D: TRBD1; size: -; DNA: TGTGCCAGCAGCCCCGGGACAGACTACGAGCAGTACTTC; CDR3: CASSPGTDYEQYF
V: TRBV19; J: TRBJ1-2; D: -; size: -; DNA: TGTGCCACCAACAGGATCGGGAGAGAATATGGCTACACCTTC; CDR3: CATNRIGREYGYTF
V: TRBV9; J: TRBJ2-5; D: TRBD2; size: -; DNA: TGTGCCAGCAGCGCGAGGGGGACTAGCGGGTTCCAAGAGACCCAGTACTTC; CDR3: CASSARGTSGFQETQYF
V: TRBV6-6; J: TRBJ1-6; D: TRBD1; size: -; DNA: TGTGCCAGCAGTTCACCCGGGACAGGGGATAATTCACCCCTCCACTTT; CDR3: CASSSPGTGDNSPLHF
V: TRBV5-6; J: TRBJ1-2; D: -; size: once; DNA: TGTGCCAGCAGCACACCGACAGAAATCTATGGCTACACCTTC; CDR3: CASSTPTEIYGYTF
V: TRBV18; J: TRBJ2-7; D: TRBD1; size: -; DNA: TGTGCCAGCTCACCATTATCCGGACAGGGCACCGAGCAGTACTTC; CDR3: CASSPLSGQGTEQYF
V: TRBV2; J: TRBJ1-4; D: TRBD1; size: -; DNA: TGTGCCAGCGTCCGGGACAGCGAAAAACTGTTTTTT; CDR3: CASVRDSEKLFF
V: TRBV9; J: TRBJ2-1; D: TRBD2; size: -; DNA: TGTGCCAGCAGCGCGGGACTAGCGGGAGATTATGAGCAGTTCTTC; CDR3: CASSAGLAGDYEQFF
V: TRBV6-2/TRBV6-3; J: TRBJ2-1; D: TRBD2; size: -; DNA: TGTGCCAGCAGTTACGGGTTAGCGGGAAATGAGCAGTTCTTC; CDR3: CASSYGLAGNEQFF
V: TRBV30; J: TRBJ2-7; D: -; size: -; DNA: TGTGCCTGGAGTGTACAGCTAGCCACCTACGAGCAGTACTTC; CDR3: CAWSVQLATYEQYF
V: TRBV7-2; J: TRBJ2-7; D: -; size: -; DNA: TGTGCCAGCAGCTTAGATCTGGGACTCTACGAGCAGTACTTC; CDR3: CASSLDLGLYEQYF
V: TRBV19; J: TRBJ2-1; D: TRBD2; size: -; DNA: TGTGCCAGTAGTATGGGGGCTAGCGGGATTTACAATGAGCAGTTCTTC; CDR3: CASSMGASGIYNEQFF
V: TRBV28; J: TRBJ2-3; D: -; size: -; DNA: TGTGCCAGCAGTCTCCGTTTAGATACGCAGTATTTT; CDR3: CASSLRLDTQYF
V: TRBV25-1; J: TRBJ1-1; D: TRBD1; size: -; DNA: TGTGCCAGCAGGCCCGGGACAGGGGACGGAACTGAAGCTTTCTTT; CDR3: CASRPGTGDGTEAFF
V: TRBV9; J: TRBJ1-6; D: TRBD1; size: -; DNA: TGTGCCAGCAGCGGAGGGACCGGGACAGGGATGAATTCACCCCTCCACTTT; CDR3: CASSGGTGTGMNSPLHF
V: TRBV12-3/TRBV12-4; J: TRBJ2-3; D: -; size: -; DNA: TGTGCCAGCCGCCTACTCACAGATACGCAGTATTTT; CDR3: CASRLLTDTQYF
V: TRBV4-1; J: TRBJ2-7; D: -; size: once; DNA: TGCGCCAGCAGCCAAGACCTACCGCCGGGGGACTACGAGCAGTACTTC; CDR3: CASSQDLPPGDYEQYF
V: TRBV5-4; J: TRBJ1-1; D: -; size: few; DNA: TGTGCCAGCAGCTTGGCTCAGCGGATCACTGAAGCTTTCTTT; CDR3: CASSLAQRITEAFF
V: TRBV6-5; J: TRBJ2-5; D: TRBD2; size: -; DNA: TGTGCCAGCAGTCCTCGACTAGCGGAAGAGACCCAGTACTTC; CDR3: CASSPRLAEETQYF
V: TRBV9; J: TRBJ2-3; D: -; size: -; DNA: TGTGCCAGCAGCCCAAGGAGAGGGTACACAGATACGCAGTATTTT; CDR3: CASSPRRGYTDTQYF
V: TRBV18; J: TRBJ1-2; D: -; size: -; DNA: TGTGCCAGCTCACTACCGGGACTCTTCGATAGCTACACCTTC; CDR3: CASSLPGLFDSYTF
V: TRBV2; J: TRBJ1-4; D: TRBD1; size: -; DNA: TGTGCCAGCAGAGAACAAACCGGGACAGAAGAAAAACTGTTTTTT; CDR3: CASREQTGTEEKLFF
V: TRBV28; J: TRBJ2-5; D: TRBD2; size: -; DNA: TGTGCCAGCAGTTTATACACCGGGACTAGCGAGACCCAGTACTTC; CDR3: CASSLYTGTSETQYF
V: TRBV28; J: TRBJ1-1; D: -; size: -; DNA: TGTGCCAGCAGTTTAGCCACTGCGGGGGAAGCTTTCTTT; CDR3: CASSLATAGEAFF
V: TRBV4-2; J: TRBJ1-2; D: -; size: -; DNA: TGTGCCAGCAGCCAAGATCCCGGGACTGTGGGCTATGGCTACACCTTC; CDR3: CASSQDPGTVGYGYTF
V: TRBV5-1; J: TRBJ2-2; D: TRBD1; size: -; DNA: TGCGCCAGCAGCTGGCTCGGACAGGGGATCGGGGAGCTGTTTTTT; CDR3: CASSWLGQGIGELFF
V: TRBV20-1; J: TRBJ1-1; D: -; size: -; DNA: TGCAGTGCTGGTGAACAGGGTAGGCACACTGAAGCTTTCTTT; CDR3: CSAGEQGRHTEAFF
V: TRBV5-4; J: TRBJ2-7; D: -; size: -; DNA: TGTGCCAGCAGCTTGGGTAATGGGCCGAAGTACTTC; CDR3: CASSLGNGPKYF